Below are 29 T cell receptor beta chains sequenced from a single sample in a study of shared clonotypes between healthy human individuals. Using immunoSEQ multiplex PCR, the repertoire was profiled, and TCRdb retains in-frame clones only, with some absent. The sample holds over a million clones, approximately 98.5% seen once. The sample was naive CD4+ T cells sorted from blood. The subset was: CD45RA+ positively selected. Source of these receptors: a man aged 25-45 years in good health.

The chain joins TRBV29-1 to TRBJ2-2, with D perhaps being TRBD1 or TRBD2 (5 bases each). The CDR3 extends over 11 amino acids. The germline V gene has CDR1 SQVTM and CDR2 ANQGSEA. Trimming pared 7 bases from V and 11 bases from J, leaving 14 bases between. The DNA of the CDR3 is TGCAGCGCCTTCCGGGACCGTGAGCTGTTTTTT. Protein product: CSAFRDRELFF.

This clone was counted a single time. This sequence joins TRBV5-1 and TRBJ1-5; no clear D. The germline CDR1 and CDR2 sequences are SGHRS and YFSETQ. The CDR3 consists of 14 residues. The V end was cut by 1 base, the J end by 7 bases, with 12 bases between. The CDR3 DNA reads TGCGCCAGCAGCTTGTTGGGAGAGGAGCAGCCCCAGCATTTT. Its translation: CASSLLGEEQPQHF. The whole variable domain, filled in from reference TRBV5-1 and TRBJ1-5, reads KAGVTQTPRYLIKTRGQQVTLSCSPISGHRSVSWYQQTPGQGLQFLFEYFSETQRNKGNFPGRFSGRQFSNSRSEMNVSTLELGDSALYLCASSLLGEEQPQHFGDGTRLSIL.

As for this clone: This sample also contains other DNA sequences that code for the same CDR3. The gene calls are TRBV27 and TRBJ1-5; no clear D gene. Germline lookup yields CDR1 MNHEY and CDR2 SMNVEV (reference sequence). The CDR3 consists of 13 residues. Trimming left V 3 bases short and J 4 bases short, with 7 bases between. The CDR3 DNA follows: TGTGCCAGCAGTTTCGCGGGGAATCAGCCCCAGCATTTT. Translating it yields CASSFAGNQPQHF.

The chain couples TRBV4-1 to TRBJ2-7; TRBD2 is a possible D gene (5 bases). Per the germline V gene, CDR1 is MGHRA and CDR2 is YSYEKL. V lost 0 bases, J lost 12 bases, and 15 bases lay in between. CDR3 length equals 13 residues. The CDR3 loop reads CASSQDLTRRRYF. CDR3 DNA: TGCGCCAGCAGCCAAGATCTTACTAGGCGACGGTACTTC.

The chain combines TRBV5-5 with TRBJ1-4; TRBD1 matches 7 bases. This CDR3 contains 12 residues. Germline CDR1 reads SGHKS; CDR2 reads YYEKEE (reference sequence). V was clipped by 4 bases and J by 11 bases; unmatched bases: 5. The CDR3, as DNA: TGTGCCAGCAGCCCAAGGACAGGCAAACTGTTTTTT. Amino acid sequence: CASSPRTGKLFF. Complete variable domain (other parts from reference TRBV5-5 and TRBJ1-4): DAGVTQSPTHLIKTRGQQVTLRCSPISGHKSVSWYQQVLGQGPQFIFQYYEKEERGRGNFPDRFSARQFPNYSSELNVNALLLGDSALYLCASSPRTGKLFFGSGTQLSVL.

This clone appeared a single time. The genes are TRBV7-9 and TRBJ1-3; possible D gene TRBD1, 5 bases. This CDR3 region has 17 residues. With 5 bases removed from V and 0 bases from J, the gap between germline ends came to 17 bases. CDR1 and CDR2 (germline): SEHNR, FQNEAQ (reference sequence). This CDR3 reads CASSPNKWGDSGNTIYF. The CDR3 bases are TGTGCCAGCAGCCCGAACAAATGGGGGGACTCTGGAAACACCATATATTTT.

The J gene is TRBJ2-1, the V gene TRBV27, with 8 bases fitting TRBD2. Germline CDR1 and CDR2: MNHEY and SMNVEV (reference sequence). After removal of 7 bases from V and 0 bases from J, the junction contained 8 bases not matched to a gene. This CDR3 region has 16 residues. The CDR3 loop is CASNRRAGGSYNEQFF. The CDR3 DNA reads TGTGCCAGCAACCGCCGGGCGGGAGGCTCCTACAATGAGCAGTTCTTC.

With regard to this clone: Other DNA sequences in this specimen translate into the identical CDR3. The chain employs TRBV5-1 and TRBJ2-2; 7 bases are a match to TRBD2. Germline CDR1 is SGHRS and CDR2 is YFSETQ. Trimming at V came to 2 bases and at J to 2 bases, leaving 3 bases not matched to a gene. The CDR3 runs 15 residues. Here the CDR3 reads CASSFLAENTGELFF. The DNA of the CDR3 is TGCGCCAGCAGCTTCCTAGCGGAAAACACCGGGGAGCTGTTTTTT.

The chain has TRBV10-3 and TRBJ2-2; 10 bases map to TRBD2. CDR1 is ENHRY and CDR2 is SYGVKD in the germline V gene. The CDR3 loop spans 17 amino acids. With 3 bases clipped from V and 4 bases from J, the junction kept 8 bases outside the gene matches. CDR3 sequence (DNA): TGTGCCATCAGTGACCGGATAGCGGGAGGACGCACCGGGGAGCTGTTTTTT. It codes for CAISDRIAGGRTGELFF.

Of note for this clone: Other DNA sequences of this sample code for an identical CDR3. The chain has TRBV28 and TRBJ2-7, with 7 bases that match TRBD2. This CDR3 has 12 residues. Trimming cost V 8 bases and J 5 bases; bases outside gene matches: 6. Germline assignment: CDR1 MDHEN and CDR2 SYDVKM. The DNA for the CDR3 is TGTGCCAGCCGGGGAGGGCCCCACGAGCAGTACTTC. It translates to CASRGGPHEQYF.

This chain links TRBV9 with TRBJ1-4; D uncertain. CDR3 length: 14 amino acids. Trimming shortened V by 3 bases and J by 8 bases, and 14 bases separated the two germline ends. Germline V gene sequence: CDR1 SGDLS, CDR2 YYNGEE. The CDR3 spells CASSGSPGAEKLFF. The DNA of the CDR3 is TGTGCCAGCAGCGGCAGTCCGGGCGCCGAAAAACTGTTTTTT.

V usage is TRBV5-1 and J usage is TRBJ2-5; D call uncertain. Per germline, CDR1 SGHRS and CDR2 YFSETQ. The V end lost 0 bases, the J end lost 0 bases, and 9 bases lay between the germline ends. The CDR3 consists of 15 residues. The CDR3 reads CASSLVEAHQETQYF. CDR3 in DNA: TGCGCCAGCAGCTTGGTGGAAGCTCACCAAGAGACCCAGTACTTC.

Details on this clone: At the DNA level, this CDR3 is encoded by other sequences in the same sample as well. J is TRBJ2-2 and V is TRBV7-9; TRBD1 matches at 7 bases. The junction had 0 bases not matched to a gene; V was cut back by 1 base and J by 1 base. CDR1 and CDR2 from the germline V gene are SEHNR and FQNEAQ (reference sequence). The CDR3 loop spans 15 amino acids. The CDR3 spells CASSLGQGNTGELFF. In DNA, the CDR3 is TGTGCCAGCAGCTTAGGACAGGGGAACACCGGGGAGCTGTTTTTT.

The J gene is TRBJ2-4, the V gene TRBV18; no definite D call. V was shortened by 1 base and J by 8 bases, with 15 bases between the two germline ends. From germline, CDR1 is KGHSH and CDR2 LQKENI. The CDR3 totals 15 residues. The CDR3 sequence is CASSPLRQVEDIQYF. In DNA form, the CDR3 reads TGTGCCAGCTCACCACTTCGGCAGGTCGAGGACATTCAGTACTTC.

The V and J genes are TRBV28 and TRBJ2-7; TRBD1 agrees at 7 bases. CDR1 and CDR2 (germline): MDHEN, SYDVKM. The CDR3 length is 8 residues. CDR3 sequence reads: CRTGDKYF. The CDR3, as DNA: TGTCGAACAGGGGACAAGTACTTC.

The chain combines TRBV10-3 with TRBJ1-3; no clear D gene. Trimming left V 2 bases short and J 0 bases short, with 5 bases between. Germline CDR1 and CDR2: ENHRY and SYGVKD. This CDR3 is built from 14 residues. In DNA form, the CDR3 reads TGTGCCATCAGTGAGATAGGCTCTGGAAACACCATATATTTT. As protein: CAISEIGSGNTIYF.

This chain connects TRBV13 to TRBJ2-3; 14 bases align to TRBD2. CDR3 length equals 19 residues. V lost 5 bases and J lost 3; bases outside the gene matches: 13. The germline V gene has CDR1 PRHDT and CDR2 FYEKMQ (reference sequence). The CDR3 loop reads CASSHATSGTSGRTDTQYF. CDR3 nucleotide sequence: TGTGCCAGCAGCCACGCCACGTCCGGGACTAGCGGGAGAACAGATACGCAGTATTTT.

This chain links TRBV25-1 with TRBJ2-1; 11 bases are shared with TRBD2. Looked up from germline, CDR1 is MGHDK and CDR2 is SYGVNS. J was trimmed by 3 bases and V by 4 bases; bases with no gene match: 8. The CDR3 is 17 residues long. The CDR3 bases are TGTGCCAGCAGTGCGGTAGCGGGAGGGCCGGTCTACAATGAGCAGTTCTTC. Translated, it gives CASSAVAGGPVYNEQFF.

CDR3 loop: CATSGERGEKLFF. CDR3 nucleotides: TGTGCCACCAGCGGCGAGCGGGGTGAAAAACTGTTTTTT. The rearrangement uses TRBV15 and TRBJ1-4, with D uncertain. The V and J ends lost 5 bases and 7 bases respectively, with 11 bases between them. The V gene's germline CDR1 is LNHNV and CDR2 YYDKDF (reference sequence). The CDR3 is 13 amino acids.

A remark on this clone: This sample also contains other DNA sequences that code for the same CDR3. The genes are TRBV18 and TRBJ2-1; D remains ambiguous. The length of the CDR3 is 13 residues. Germline values: CDR1 KGHSH, CDR2 LQKENI. Trimming stripped 3 bases from V and 3 bases from J, with 6 bases between. CDR3 protein: CASSPSVYNEQFF. The CDR3 DNA reads TGTGCCAGCTCACCGAGCGTCTACAATGAGCAGTTCTTC.

The rearrangement links TRBV19 to TRBJ1-3; 8 bases are shared with TRBD1. CDR3 length: 15 amino acids. The ends lost 7 bases at V and 1 base at J; junction bases unmatched: 6. Germline assignment: CDR1 LNHDA and CDR2 SQIVND (reference sequence). The CDR3 coding sequence is TGTGCCAGTAACAACAGGGGGAAGTCTGGAAACACCATATATTTT. It encodes CASNNRGKSGNTIYF.

The V gene is TRBV28, the J gene TRBJ2-7; 7 nucleotides match TRBD2. Trimming cost V 9 bases and J 2 bases; bases outside gene matches: 7. CDR1 and CDR2 (germline): MDHEN, SYDVKM. The CDR3 length is 13 residues. The CDR3 DNA is TGTGCCAGTGGGGAGGGGTTGCCCTACGAGCAGTACTTC. Encoded protein: CASGEGLPYEQYF.

This clone appeared once. The chain joins TRBV6-6 to TRBJ2-1; D ambiguous. The CDR3 runs to 13 residues. In germline, CDR1 is MNHNY, CDR2 SVGAGI (reference sequence). V dropped 1 base and J dropped 9 bases, with 10 bases sitting between them. The CDR3: CASSYLLVGEQFF. DNA for the CDR3: TGTGCCAGCAGTTACTTGCTAGTAGGTGAGCAGTTCTTC.

V usage is TRBV7-2 and J usage is TRBJ2-1; D remains ambiguous. The CDR3 runs 14 residues. V was cut by 2 bases and J by 15 bases, with 20 bases left in between. CDR1 is SGHTA and CDR2 is FQGNSA in the germline V gene. CDR3 nucleotide sequence: TGTGCCAGCAGCTTAACTACCTACCAGGCGAACCCGTTCTTC. Its translation: CASSLTTYQANPFF.

The V call is TRBV7-2, the J call TRBJ2-5; 8 nucleotides line up with TRBD1. This CDR3 has 14 residues. Germline-derived CDR1 and CDR2 are SGHTA and FQGNSA. V shed 3 bases, J shed 9 bases, and the junction held 9 bases outside the gene matches. The CDR3 nucleotides read TGTGCCAGCAGCTTGGAGACAGGGGCATGGGCCCAGTACTTC. Translating gives CASSLETGAWAQYF. The full variable domain, rest sourced from reference TRBV7-2 and TRBJ2-5, is GAGVSQSPSNKVTEKGKDVELRCDPISGHTALYWYRQSLGQGLEFLIYFQGNSAPDKSGLPSDRFSAERTGGSVSTLTIQRTQQEDSAVYLCASSLETGAWAQYFGPGTRLLVL.

The V gene is TRBV19, the J gene TRBJ2-2, with 9 bases matching TRBD2. Germline CDR1 and CDR2: LNHDA and SQIVND (reference sequence). The CDR3 is 17 residues long. V shed 5 bases and J 7 bases; nucleotides not matched to a gene: 14. The CDR3 sequence is CASSHRGVAGVSGELFF. CDR3 nucleotides: TGTGCCAGTAGTCACAGGGGTGTAGCGGGAGTTAGCGGGGAGCTGTTTTTT. Variable domain in full (rest from reference TRBV19 and TRBJ2-2): DGGITQSPKYLFRKEGQNVTLSCEQNLNHDAMYWYRQDPGQGLRLIYYSQIVNDFQKGDIAEGYSVSREKKESFPLTVTSAQKNPTAFYLCASSHRGVAGVSGELFFGEGSRLTVL.

The CDR3 DNA follows: TGTGCCAGCTCACCCAAGGGTGGGCAGATGAACACCGGGGAGCTGTTTTTT. Its protein product is CASSPKGGQMNTGELFF. The V gene is TRBV18, the J gene TRBJ2-2; D gene ambiguous. The germline V and J ends were trimmed by 3 bases and 1 base, with 15 bases remaining between them. The germline CDR1 and CDR2 sequences are KGHSH and LQKENI. This CDR3 comprises 17 residues.

As concerns this clone: This CDR3 is also generated by other DNA sequences in the sample. The genes are TRBV18 and TRBJ2-1; TRBD1 might be the D (5 bases). The ends were cut back, 4 bases at V and 3 bases at J, with 7 bases in the middle. The germline CDR1 and CDR2 sequences are KGHSH and LQKENI. The CDR3 totals 13 residues. CDR3 nucleotide sequence: TGTGCCAGCTCACGAGACAGCTACAATGAGCAGTTCTTC. It codes for CASSRDSYNEQFF.

This chain uses TRBV7-9 with TRBJ1-4, with D maybe TRBD1 (6 bases). CDR1 and CDR2 from the germline V gene are SEHNR and FQNEAQ (reference sequence). The CDR3 extends over 15 amino acids. Trimming pared 5 bases from V and 8 bases from J, leaving 18 bases between. The CDR3 reads CASSLKTGWVEKLFF. Here the CDR3 DNA reads TGTGCCAGCAGCCTGAAGACAGGCTGGGTAGAAAAACTGTTTTTT.